This T cell receptor beta chain was documented in a study of T cells in tuberculosis. Here immunoSEQ multiplex PCR was the method, and the copy in TCRdb shows in-frame clones only, minus some. The sample has 88,000 or so clones, roughly 93% seen once. Sorting used thawed, overnight-rested PBMC stained with anti-CD3, a viability dye and GMM-loaded CD1B tetramer. The lipid loaded on the CD1B tetramers was C32 glucose monomycolate from Rhodococcus equi. Trimming took 5 bases from V and 13 from J, leaving 29 bases between them. Germline V lookup: CDR1 SGHTA, CDR2 FQGNSA. CDR3 length: 16 residues. This chain joins TRBV7-2 and TRBJ2-5; D may be TRBD2 (5 bases). The sequence was obtained from an adult woman with latent tuberculosis. The sequenced material came from CD1b-GMM tetramer-negative cells sorted from PBMCs. Written as DNA, the CDR3 is TGTGCCAGCAGCCGGACTCGGACGGAGATCAAGAGACCCATGTACTTC. Residues: CASSRTRTEIKRPMYF.